The present entry profiles one T cell receptor (beta chain) with its context. The antigen remains unidentified. The data are from a study of shared clonotypes between healthy human individuals. Broader study findings: It was the non-shared clonotypes that had lower generation probabilities than clonotypes shared by all four donors.

Donors, healthy HIV-negative adults, lacked recent acute infections or vaccinations. Some clones are missing from TCRdb's copy, which holds only in-frame ones; the method was immunoSEQ multiplex PCR. The sample shows approximately 2.5 million clones, approximately 94% of them seen only once. The germline gives CDR1 MNHNS, CDR2 SASEGT. The CDR3 is 15 amino acids. Trimming left V 5 bases short and J 0 bases short, with 10 bases between. The rearrangement joins TRBV6-1 to TRBJ1-4, with D maybe TRBD1 (5 bases). This receptor was identified in a man aged 18 to 35 in good health. Some clones in this sample may be carry-over from other donors' samples. The specimen was naive CD4+ T cells from PBMCs. Noted subset: CD45RA+ positively selected. CDR3 DNA sequence: TGTGCCAGCAGTAAGACAGTAGCAACTAATGAAAAACTGTTTTTT. Encoded protein: CASSKTVATNEKLFF.